What follows are 20 T cell receptor beta chains derived from one specimen sequenced in a study of tumor and adjacent non-tumor tissue in lung cancer. A modified ARM-PCR protocol with three rounds of nested PCR amplified TCRbeta. TCRdb redid the calling of the multiplex PCR reads with MiXCR, one entry per CDR3 protein. Among roughly 90,000 distinct CDR3 sequences listed, more than 75% were seen once. The template was RNA from unsorted bulk tissue. The normal lung tissue was taken more than 3 cm from the tumor edge. The sequencing sample was made of distant non-tumor lung tissue. These receptor sequences come from a woman between 50 and 59 years old with non-small cell lung cancer.

With respect to this clonotype: At one end the junction does not follow the germline gene, possibly because of a read error. The chain couples TRBV4-2 to TRBJ2-3; maybe TRBD2 (6 bases). This CDR3 has 16 residues. CDR1 is LGHNA and CDR2 is YNFKEQ in the germline V gene. The CDR3 sequence is CARSRGRGCGVDTQYF. CDR3 bases: TGTGCCAGGAGCCGAGGGCGCGGGTGCGGGGTAGATACGCAGTATTTT.

This clonotype was counted between two and nine times. This clone may be a read error of a much larger clone one base away. V and J are TRBV5-1 and TRBJ2-2; 7 bases are a match to TRBD1. The CDR3 length is 14 residues. In germline, CDR1 is SGHRS, CDR2 YFSETQ. The DNA of the CDR3 is TGCGTCAGCAGCCGGACAGGTAACACCGGGGAGCTGTTTTTT. It yields the protein CVSSRTGNTGELFF.

The rearrangement uses TRBV15 and TRBJ1-6, with TRBD1 matching 8 bases. After removal of 3 bases from V and 11 bases from J, the junction contained 6 bases not matched to a gene. Germline V lookup: CDR1 LNHNV, CDR2 YYDKDF (reference sequence). The CDR3 length is 14 residues. The CDR3 DNA follows: TGTGCCACCAGCAGTTATCAGGGGGCGACACCCCTCCACTTT. It is translated as CATSSYQGATPLHF. The full variable domain, with the rest looked up from reference TRBV15 and TRBJ1-6, is DAMVIQNPRYQVTQFGKPVTLSCSQTLNHNVMYWYQQKSSQAPKLLFHYYDKDFNNEADTPDNFQSRRPNTSFCFLDIRSPGLGDTAMYLCATSSYQGATPLHFGNGTRLTVT.

Comments on this clonotype: Because it lacks the conserved phenylalanine or tryptophan at the end, this CDR3 is likely a read error. This chain links TRBV12-3 or TRBV12-4 with TRBJ1-2, with no clear D. The CDR3 contains 13 residues. Here the CDR3 reads CASLPRSLYDYTY. The CDR3 region has the DNA TGTGCCAGCCTGCCTAGGAGCCTCTATGACTACACCTAT.

As regards this clonotype: One end of the junction is discordant with germline, which a read error may explain. This rearrangement joins TRBV6-1 to TRBJ1-2; D remains ambiguous. Per germline, CDR1 MNHNS and CDR2 SASEGT. The CDR3 runs to 12 residues. CDR3 DNA: TGTGCCGGCAGGCGGGCAAGCCATGGCTACATCTTC. Protein: CAGRRASHGYIF.

This chain joins TRBV11-2 and TRBJ2-1, with 7 positions matching TRBD2. Germline V gene lookup returns CDR1 SGHAT and CDR2 FQNNGV. The CDR3 runs to 18 residues. The CDR3 region has the DNA TGTGTCAGTAGCTTCGGGACTAACTCGGGTAGTGGTATCAATGAGCAGTTCTTC. It is translated as CVSSFGTNSGSGINEQFF.

Worth noting for this clonotype: One end of the junction does not line up with germline, which may come from a read error. This chain joins TRBV29-1 and TRBJ2-7, with 7 bases identical to TRBD2. The CDR3 extends over 15 amino acids. In germline, CDR1 is SQVTM, CDR2 ANQGSEA. The CDR3 DNA sequence: TGCAGCGTTTCTTTACGAAGCGGGATAAGCGACGAGCGGTATTTC. Translating it yields CSVSLRSGISDERYF.

Remarks on this clonotype: The conserved phenylalanine or tryptophan normally closing the CDR3 is absent here, so this likely arose from a read error. The V call is TRBV7-9, the J call TRBJ2-7; D is unresolved. The CDR3 has 11 residues. Germline V gene sequence: CDR1 SEHNR, CDR2 FQNEAQ (reference sequence). CDR3 sequence (DNA): TGCGCCAGCAGCCCAGACTACGAGCAGTACTAC. This codes for CASSPDYEQYY.

The chain joins TRBV5-1 to TRBJ2-3; the match to TRBD1 covers 10 bases. Trimming cost V 9 bases and J 7 bases; bases outside gene matches: 11. This CDR3 contains 14 residues. Germline V lookup: CDR1 SGHRS, CDR2 YFSETQ. The CDR3 DNA reads as TGCGCCACCCGTCTGGACAGGGGGACACATACGCAGTATTTT. Translating gives CATRLDRGTHTQYF.

This clonotype was detected many times. CDR3: CATYWTGAWNEQFF. In nucleotides, the CDR3 is TGTGCCACTTATTGGACAGGGGCCTGGAATGAGCAGTTCTTC. The rearrangement joins TRBV6-1 to TRBJ2-1; 9 positions match TRBD1. The CDR3 length is 14 residues. The ends lost 10 bases at V and 7 bases at J; junction bases unmatched: 11. CDR1 and CDR2 from the germline V gene are MNHNS and SASEGT.

A remark on this clonotype: One end of the junction fails to match germline, which may point to a read error. The chain joins TRBV6-6 to TRBJ2-3; D is perhaps TRBD2 (5 bases). The V gene's germline CDR1 is MNHNY and CDR2 SVGAGI (reference sequence). This CDR3 spans 9 amino acids. This CDR3 is CARGDMQYF. CDR3 DNA sequence: TGTGCCAGGGGAGATATGCAGTATTTT.

As concerns this clonotype: At one end the junction does not follow the germline gene, possibly because of a read error. The CDR3 DNA follows: TGTGCAAGCAGCCAATACCTCACTAGCAATCAGCCCCAGCGTTTT. It codes for CASSQYLTSNQPQRF. The chain couples TRBV4-2 to TRBJ1-5; D is unresolved. Germline CDR1 is LGHNA and CDR2 is YNFKEQ. CDR3 length: 15 residues.

About this clonotype itself: Possible read error: a much larger clone is one base away. The chain recombines TRBV20-1 with TRBJ1-5, with a possible D match to TRBD1 (5 bases). CDR3 length equals 15 residues. The ends were cut back, 3 bases at V and 3 bases at J, with 15 bases in the middle. Per the germline V gene, CDR1 is DFQATT and CDR2 is SNEGSKA (reference sequence). Here the CDR3 reads CSARPGGVINQPQHF. The CDR3 coding sequence is TGCAGTGCTAGGCCCGGGGGAGTAATCAATCAGCCCCAGCATTTT.

This clonotype has only a few counts. An end of the junction differs from the germline gene, which may be a read error. In DNA form, the CDR3 reads TGCGCTAGCAGTGAGACGATCGGAAGCACAGATACGCACTATTTT. Protein: CASSETIGSTDTHYF. This chain joins TRBV10-1 and TRBJ2-3, with D unresolved. The CDR3 is made up of 15 amino acids. Germline lookup yields CDR1 WNHNN and CDR2 SYGVQD (reference sequence).

The chain carries TRBV10-3 and TRBJ1-4, with D perhaps TRBD1 (6 bases). From germline, CDR1 is ENHRY and CDR2 SYGVKD. The germline V and J ends were trimmed by 8 bases and 7 bases, with 14 bases remaining between them. The CDR3 length is 13 residues. For the CDR3, the DNA is TGTGCCATCGGGACACGGTCGGGTGAAAAACTGTTTTTT. Its translation is CAIGTRSGEKLFF.

This clonotype was seen at least ten times. At one of its ends the junction is not consistent with the germline gene, which may arise from a read error. J is TRBJ1-1 and V is TRBV4-1, with 10 positions matching TRBD1. The CDR3 has 14 residues. Germline V lookup: CDR1 MGHRA, CDR2 YSYEKL. CDR3 sequence: CASSQRTGGTEALF. CDR3 in DNA: TGCGCCAGCAGCCAACGGACAGGGGGGACTGAAGCTCTCTTT.

The rearrangement joins TRBV27 to TRBJ2-1; TRBD2 aligns across 7 bases. Germline V gene lookup returns CDR1 MNHEY and CDR2 SMNVEV (reference sequence). J was trimmed by 7 bases and V by 2 bases; bases with no gene match: 11. There are 16 residues in the CDR3. The CDR3 sequence is CASSLVGGSPRNEQFF. CDR3 DNA: TGTGCCAGCAGTTTAGTGGGCGGGAGCCCTAGGAATGAGCAGTTCTTC.

Details on this clonotype: This CDR3 fails to terminate in the conserved phenylalanine or tryptophan, so it likely reflects a read error. The V and J genes are TRBV20-1 and TRBJ2-7; the match to TRBD2 covers 9 bases. V lost 3 bases to trimming and J lost 4 bases; unmatched junction nucleotides: 13. The CDR3 consists of 16 residues. The germline CDR1 and CDR2 sequences are DFQATT and SNEGSKA (reference sequence). CDR3 sequence (DNA): TGCAGTGCTAGGGAGGGGTTTGGGACTAGCTGTTACGAGCAGTACTTA. This encodes CSAREGFGTSCYEQYL.

Worth noting for this clonotype: At one of its ends the junction is not consistent with the germline gene, which may arise from a read error. The V gene is TRBV6-5, the J gene TRBJ2-1; TRBD1 is a possible D gene (6 bases). This CDR3 spans 13 amino acids. In germline, CDR1 is MNHEY, CDR2 SVGAGI. In DNA, the CDR3 is TGTGTCGGCAGTTCCGGACAGTACAAAGAGCAGTTCTTC. Translating gives CVGSSGQYKEQFF.

This clonotype has a count of ten or more. This chain links TRBV12-3 or TRBV12-4 with TRBJ2-7; 11 bases align to TRBD2. This CDR3 contains 18 residues. V lost 5 bases to trimming and J lost 0 bases; unmatched junction nucleotides: 12. CDR3 in amino acids: CASSPTTRGLAGSYEQYF. In nucleotides, the CDR3 is TGTGCCAGCAGTCCTACCACCCGCGGACTAGCGGGCTCCTACGAGCAGTACTTC.